This entry features one T cell receptor (beta chain) sequence. The antigen is unknown. This record comes from a study of T cell responses to AZD1222 COVID-19 vaccine. Profiled with immunoSEQ multiplex PCR; TCRdb holds only in-frame clones, not every one. Among about 110,000 clones listed, approximately 92% were seen once. Germline CDR1 MNHEY, CDR2 SVGAGI. The CDR3 consists of 11 residues. Trimming cost V 6 bases and J 3 bases, with 6 bases left between them. Study-level results: Seropositive at baseline were only a handful of AZD1222 recipients.

This chain links TRBV6-5 with TRBJ2-7; D is undetermined. The sequence derives from an adult who received the AZD1222 COVID-19 vaccine. Sequenced here: peripheral blood, sampled 28 days after the second AZD1222 dose. CDR3: CASSDLYEQYF. In DNA form, the CDR3 reads TGTGCCAGCAGCGACCTCTACGAGCAGTACTTC.